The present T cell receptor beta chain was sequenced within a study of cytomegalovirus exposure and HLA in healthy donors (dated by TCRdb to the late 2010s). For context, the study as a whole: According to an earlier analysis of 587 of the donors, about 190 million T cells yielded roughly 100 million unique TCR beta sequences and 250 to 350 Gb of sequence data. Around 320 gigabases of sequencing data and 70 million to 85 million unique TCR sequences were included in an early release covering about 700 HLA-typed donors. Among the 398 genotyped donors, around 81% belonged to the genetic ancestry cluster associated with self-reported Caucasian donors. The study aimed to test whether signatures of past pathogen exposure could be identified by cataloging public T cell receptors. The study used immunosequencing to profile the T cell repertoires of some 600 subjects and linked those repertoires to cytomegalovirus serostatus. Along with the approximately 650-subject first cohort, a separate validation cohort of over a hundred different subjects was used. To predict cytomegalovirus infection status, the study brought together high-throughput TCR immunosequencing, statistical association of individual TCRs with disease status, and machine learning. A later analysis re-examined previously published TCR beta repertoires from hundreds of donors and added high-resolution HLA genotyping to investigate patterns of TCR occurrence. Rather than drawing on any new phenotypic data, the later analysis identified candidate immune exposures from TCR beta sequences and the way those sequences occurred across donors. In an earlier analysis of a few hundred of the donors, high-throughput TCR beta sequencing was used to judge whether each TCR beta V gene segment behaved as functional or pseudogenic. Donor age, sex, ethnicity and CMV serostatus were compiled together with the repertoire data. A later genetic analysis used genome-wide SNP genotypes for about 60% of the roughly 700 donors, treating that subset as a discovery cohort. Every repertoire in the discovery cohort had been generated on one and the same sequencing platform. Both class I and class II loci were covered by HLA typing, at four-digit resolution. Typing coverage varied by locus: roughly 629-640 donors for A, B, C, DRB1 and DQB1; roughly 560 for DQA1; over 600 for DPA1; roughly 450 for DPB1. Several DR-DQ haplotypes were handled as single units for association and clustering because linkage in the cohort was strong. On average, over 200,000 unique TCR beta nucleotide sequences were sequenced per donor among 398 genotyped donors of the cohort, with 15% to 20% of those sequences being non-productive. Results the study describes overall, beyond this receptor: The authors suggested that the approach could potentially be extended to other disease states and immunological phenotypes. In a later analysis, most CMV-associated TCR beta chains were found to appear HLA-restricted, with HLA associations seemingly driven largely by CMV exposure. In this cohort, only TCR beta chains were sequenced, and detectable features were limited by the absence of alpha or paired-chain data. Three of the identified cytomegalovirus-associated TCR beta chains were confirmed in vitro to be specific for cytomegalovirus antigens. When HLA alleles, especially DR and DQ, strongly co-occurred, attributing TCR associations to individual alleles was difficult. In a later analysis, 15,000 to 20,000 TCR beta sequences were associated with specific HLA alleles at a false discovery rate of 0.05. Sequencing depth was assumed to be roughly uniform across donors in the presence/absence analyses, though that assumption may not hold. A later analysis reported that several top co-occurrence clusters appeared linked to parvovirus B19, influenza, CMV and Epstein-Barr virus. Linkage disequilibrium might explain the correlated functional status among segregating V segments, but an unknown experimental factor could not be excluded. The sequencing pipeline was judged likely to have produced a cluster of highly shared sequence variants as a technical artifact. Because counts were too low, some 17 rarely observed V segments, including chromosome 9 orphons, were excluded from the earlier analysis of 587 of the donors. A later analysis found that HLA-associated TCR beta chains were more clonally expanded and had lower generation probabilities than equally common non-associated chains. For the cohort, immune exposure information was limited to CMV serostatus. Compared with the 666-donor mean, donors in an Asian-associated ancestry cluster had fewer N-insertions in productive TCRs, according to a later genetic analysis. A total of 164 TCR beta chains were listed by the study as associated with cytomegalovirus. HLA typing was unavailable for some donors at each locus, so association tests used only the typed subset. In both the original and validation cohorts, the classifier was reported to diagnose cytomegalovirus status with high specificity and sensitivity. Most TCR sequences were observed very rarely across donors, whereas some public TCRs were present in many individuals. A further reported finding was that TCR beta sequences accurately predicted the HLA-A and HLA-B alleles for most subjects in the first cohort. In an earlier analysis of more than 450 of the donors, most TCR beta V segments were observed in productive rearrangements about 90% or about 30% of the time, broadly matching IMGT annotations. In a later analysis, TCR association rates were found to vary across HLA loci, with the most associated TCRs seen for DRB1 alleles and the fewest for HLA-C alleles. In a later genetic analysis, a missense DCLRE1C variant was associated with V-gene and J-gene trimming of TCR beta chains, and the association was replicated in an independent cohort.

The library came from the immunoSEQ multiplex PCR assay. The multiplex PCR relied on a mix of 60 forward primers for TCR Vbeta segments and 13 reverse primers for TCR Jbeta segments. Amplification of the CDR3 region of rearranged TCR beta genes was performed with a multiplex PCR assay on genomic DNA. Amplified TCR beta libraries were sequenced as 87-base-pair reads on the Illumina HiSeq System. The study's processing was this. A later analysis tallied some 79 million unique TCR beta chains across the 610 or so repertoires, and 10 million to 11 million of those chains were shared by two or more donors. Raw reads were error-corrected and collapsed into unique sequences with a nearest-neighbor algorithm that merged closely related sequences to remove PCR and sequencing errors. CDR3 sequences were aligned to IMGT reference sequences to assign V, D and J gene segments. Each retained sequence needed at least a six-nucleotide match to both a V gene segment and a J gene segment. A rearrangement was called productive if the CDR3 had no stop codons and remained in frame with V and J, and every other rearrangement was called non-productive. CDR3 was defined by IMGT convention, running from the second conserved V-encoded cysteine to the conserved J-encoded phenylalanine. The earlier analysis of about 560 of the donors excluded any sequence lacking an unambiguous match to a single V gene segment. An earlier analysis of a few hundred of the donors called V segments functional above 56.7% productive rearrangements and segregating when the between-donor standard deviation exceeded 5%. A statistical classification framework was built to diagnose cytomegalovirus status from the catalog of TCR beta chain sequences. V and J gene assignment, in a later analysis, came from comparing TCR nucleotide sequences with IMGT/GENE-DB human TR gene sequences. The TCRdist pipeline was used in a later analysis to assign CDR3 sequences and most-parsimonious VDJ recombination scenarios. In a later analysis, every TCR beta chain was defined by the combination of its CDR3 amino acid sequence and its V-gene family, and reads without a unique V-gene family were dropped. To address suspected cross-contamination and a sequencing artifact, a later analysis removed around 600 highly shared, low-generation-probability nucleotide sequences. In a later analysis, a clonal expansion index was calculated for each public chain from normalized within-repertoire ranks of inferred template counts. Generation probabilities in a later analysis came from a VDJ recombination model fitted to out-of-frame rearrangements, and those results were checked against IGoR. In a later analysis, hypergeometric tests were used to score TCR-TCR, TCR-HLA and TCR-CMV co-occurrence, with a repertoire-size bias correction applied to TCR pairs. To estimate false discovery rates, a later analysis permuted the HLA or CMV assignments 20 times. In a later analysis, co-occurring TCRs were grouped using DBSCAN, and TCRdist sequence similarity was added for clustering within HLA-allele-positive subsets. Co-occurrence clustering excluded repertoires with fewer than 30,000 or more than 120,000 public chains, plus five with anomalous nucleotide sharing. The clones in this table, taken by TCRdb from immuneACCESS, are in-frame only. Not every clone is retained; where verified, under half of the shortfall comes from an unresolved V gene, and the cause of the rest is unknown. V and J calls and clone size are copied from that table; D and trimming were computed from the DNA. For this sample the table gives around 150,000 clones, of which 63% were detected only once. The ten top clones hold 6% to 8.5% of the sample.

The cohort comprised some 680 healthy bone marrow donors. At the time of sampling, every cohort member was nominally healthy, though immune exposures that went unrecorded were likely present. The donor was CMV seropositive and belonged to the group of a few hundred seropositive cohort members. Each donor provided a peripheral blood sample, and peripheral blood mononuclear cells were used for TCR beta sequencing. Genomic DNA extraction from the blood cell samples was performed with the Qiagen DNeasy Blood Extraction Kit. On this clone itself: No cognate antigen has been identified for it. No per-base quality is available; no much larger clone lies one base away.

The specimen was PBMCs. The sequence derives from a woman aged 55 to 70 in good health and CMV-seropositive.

The bases are TGTGCCAGCAGTTCACGACCCGGGACAGCGGCTGGAAACACCATATATTTT. Its protein product is CASSSRPGTAAGNTIYF. This chain is built from TRBV28 and TRBJ1-3; 7 bases in between match TRBD1. Clipping removes 4 bases from V and 2 bases from J, with 11 as the unmatched junction base count. Measured from the cysteine to the phenylalanine, the CDR3 is 17 residues long. Just the 51-base CDR3 DNA is kept, in frame starting at base 1. The germline V gene yields MDHEN for CDR1 and SYDVKM for CDR2. The CDR3 plus the reference TRBV28 and TRBJ1-3 genes for the other parts give the full variable domain: DVKVTQSSRYLVKRTGEKVFLECVQDMDHENMFWYRQDPGLGLRLIYFSYDVKMKEKGDIPEGYSVSREKKERFSLILESASTNQTSMYLCASSSRPGTAAGNTIYFGEGSWLTVV.